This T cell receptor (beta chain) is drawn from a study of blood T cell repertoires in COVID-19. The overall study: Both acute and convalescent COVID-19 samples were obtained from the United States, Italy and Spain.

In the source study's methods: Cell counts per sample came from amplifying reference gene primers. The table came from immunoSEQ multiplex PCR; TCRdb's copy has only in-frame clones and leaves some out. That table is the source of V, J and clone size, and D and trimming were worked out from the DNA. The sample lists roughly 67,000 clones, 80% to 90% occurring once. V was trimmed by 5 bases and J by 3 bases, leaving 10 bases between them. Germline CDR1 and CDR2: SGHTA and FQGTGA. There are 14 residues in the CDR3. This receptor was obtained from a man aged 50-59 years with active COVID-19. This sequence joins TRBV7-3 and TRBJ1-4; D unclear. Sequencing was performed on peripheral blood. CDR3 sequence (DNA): TGTGCCAGCAGCAATGACTTTGCTAATGAAAAACTGTTTTTT. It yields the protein CASSNDFANEKLFF.